This T cell receptor beta chain was recorded in a study of blood T cell repertoires in COVID-19. The CDR3 loop spans 15 amino acids. Losses at the gene ends were 0 bases for V and 9 bases for J; bases not matched to a gene: 5. Germline CDR1 is SGHNT and CDR2 is YYREEE (reference sequence). Method: immunoSEQ multiplex PCR; TCRdb's copy keeps in-frame clones and lacks some. The sample yields 250,000 or so clones, approximately 89% seen once. This sequence was found in a man aged 35-49 years with active or convalescent COVID-19. Sequencing was performed on peripheral blood. The V call is TRBV5-4, the J call TRBJ1-6; TRBD1 matches 8 bases. The CDR3 loop reads CASSLDYDRGSPLHF. CDR3 nucleotides: TGTGCCAGCAGCTTGGATTACGACAGGGGTTCACCCCTCCACTTT.